What follows are 31 T cell receptor delta chains derived from one specimen sequenced in a study of Vδ1+ human thymocytes. Findings and caveats of the study: Thymic TRG and TRD repertoires appeared highly polyclonal.

RNA was extracted from the cells and then reverse transcribed. The CDR3 regions were amplified by multiplex PCR from V-gene primers to a constant-region primer. TCRdb re-called clones from the multiplex PCR reads using CATT. The sample has tens of thousands of delta-chain clones, 25% to 30% seen once. Their specific antigens are unknown. The specimen sequenced was Vdelta1+ gamma-delta thymocytes from the thymus. Subset of the sample: FACS-sorted CD3+ TCRalphabeta- TCRVdelta1+ TCRVdelta2- thymocytes. The receptors were sampled from a boy in the first two years of life who had congenital heart surgery.

This clone was seen only a few times. Other nucleotide sequences in the sample specify the same CDR3. This chain joins TRDV1 and TRDJ1, with 10 positions matching TRDD3. This CDR3 has 20 residues. The junction had 17 bases not matched to a gene; V was cut back by 0 bases and J by 4 bases. Germline V gives CDR1 TSWWSYY, CDR2 QGS. The CDR3 region is CALGELTEWGIHNGCDKLIF. CDR3 coding DNA: TGTGCTCTTGGGGAACTAACGGAGTGGGGGATACATAATGGGTGCGATAAACTCATCTTT.

Note on this clone: A much larger clonotype is one base distant, so this may be a read error. The V gene is TRDV1, the J gene TRDJ1, with 10 bases lining up with TRDD3. This CDR3 comprises 21 residues. Per germline, CDR1 TSWWSYY and CDR2 QGS. Unmatched junction bases numbered 16, after V lost 0 bases and J lost 0 bases. CDR3: CALGELCGLGDPILYTDKLIF. CDR3 bases: TGTGCTCTTGGGGAACTCTGCGGACTGGGGGATCCCATCTTGTACACCGATAAACTCATCTTT.

This clone was observed a handful of times. The J gene is TRDJ1, the V gene TRDV1, with 8 bases that match TRDD3. The J segment lost 8 bases and the V segment lost 1 base, leaving 12 bases of the junction unmatched. The CDR3 runs to 16 residues. Germline CDR1 TSWWSYY, CDR2 QGS. This CDR3 reads CALGERRGGGWVKLIF. The CDR3 region has the DNA TGTGCTCTTGGGGAACGTCGGGGTGGGGGATGGGTCAAACTCATCTTT.

Regarding this clone: This may be a read error: a much more frequent sequence differs by one nucleotide. The identical CDR3 is also encoded by other nucleotide sequences in the sample. The chain carries TRDV2 and TRDJ1; 9 bases agree with TRDD3. CDR1 and CDR2 from the germline V gene are GEAIGNYY and EKD. The CDR3 is 14 amino acids. CDR3 nucleotides: TGTGCCTGTGTCCACGGGGGATACACCGATAAACTCATCTTC. Encoded protein: CACVHGGYTDKLIF.

The table lists this clone with a count of one. Given a far larger clone just one base away, this is likely a sequencing read error. V and J are TRDV2 and TRDJ1, with no clear D. Germline CDR1 is GEAIGNYY and CDR2 is EKD. V was trimmed by 7 bases and J by 3 bases, leaving 11 bases between them. The CDR3 has 12 residues. The chain's CDR3 is CACLYCADKLIF. The CDR3 nucleotides are TGTGCCTGCCTATACTGCGCCGATAAACTCATCTTT.

The V call is TRDV1, the J call TRDJ1, with 7 bases that match TRDD3. This CDR3 is 25 amino acids long. V lost 4 bases to trimming and J lost 0 bases; unmatched junction nucleotides: 35. Germline-derived CDR1 and CDR2 are TSWWSYY and QGS. CDR3 amino acids: CALGVGLRPVPYEKTVGYNTDKLIF. In nucleotides, the CDR3 is TGTGCTCTTGGGGTCGGCTTGCGTCCCGTTCCCTACGAAAAGACTGTGGGATACAACACCGATAAACTCATCTTT.

The chain couples TRDV1 to TRDJ1; 8 nucleotides align to TRDD3. CDR3 length: 23 residues. The junction had 32 bases not matched to a gene; V was cut back by 5 bases and J by 3 bases. The germline V gene encodes CDR1 TSWWSYY and CDR2 QGS. In DNA, the CDR3 is TGTGCTCTTGGGACCACCCGGGGCCTTCCGCTGTTTCGGGGATACCCCCCGGCCGATAAACTCATCTTT. This codes for CALGTTRGLPLFRGYPPADKLIF.

This clone was found a few times. V gene TRDV1 combines with J gene TRDJ1, with 8 positions matching TRDD3. J lost 1 base, V lost 6 bases, and 10 bases had no gene match. Germline-derived CDR1 and CDR2 are TSWWSYY and QGS. The CDR3 is 16 amino acids. The CDR3 sequence: CALGIGGIECTDKLIF. The CDR3 DNA reads as TGTGCTCTTGGAATCGGGGGGATAGAGTGCACCGATAAACTCATCTTT.

The chain links TRDV1 to TRDJ1; 9 bases are shared with TRDD3. Per the germline V gene, CDR1 is TSWWSYY and CDR2 is QGS. The CDR3 loop spans 21 amino acids. Trimming at V came to 2 bases and at J to 7 bases, leaving 26 bases not matched to a gene. The DNA of the CDR3 is TGTGCTCTTGGGGAAAGGAAGCTTCCGTCGCCAATTGAGTGGGGGATAACTAAACTCATCTTT. It translates to CALGERKLPSPIEWGITKLIF.

In the case of this clone: Since a much larger clone is just one base distant, this may be a read error. Other DNA sequences within the sample encode an identical CDR3. This chain connects TRDV1 to TRDJ1, with D perhaps given as TRDD2 or TRDD3 (8 bases each). The CDR3 spans 19 residues. Deletions cut 3 bases from V and 0 bases from J, with 23 bases between. Germline V gives CDR1 TSWWSYY, CDR2 QGS. This CDR3 reads CALGEPTSYWGSYTDKLIF. The CDR3 DNA is TGTGCTCTTGGGGAGCCCACTTCCTACTGGGGGTCGTACACCGATAAACTCATCTTT.

This clone occurred many times. This CDR3 is also generated by other DNA sequences in the sample. The chain has TRDV1 and TRDJ1; 12 bases align to TRDD3. The CDR3 totals 20 residues. The germline V gene encodes CDR1 TSWWSYY and CDR2 QGS. The ends lost 7 bases at V and 2 bases at J; junction bases unmatched: 20. CDR3 sequence reads: CALEGGEVTGGYPWTDKLIF. The CDR3 bases are TGTGCTCTTGAGGGCGGGGAGGTTACTGGGGGATACCCTTGGACCGATAAACTCATCTTT.

This clone has a single count. This chain links TRDV1 with TRDJ1; 10 bases are a match to TRDD3. The J call is doubtful: the DNA matches TRDJ2 better. Germline CDR1 and CDR2: TSWWSYY and QGS. This CDR3 has 18 amino acids. The CDR3 is CALGEIKGGYANTDKLFF. As DNA, the CDR3 is TGTGCTCTTGGGGAAATTAAAGGGGGATACGCGAACACCGATAAACTCTTCTTT.

This chain links TRDV1 with TRDJ1, with D unresolved. The V gene lost 2 bases and the J gene lost 4 bases, with 17 bases spanning the gap. CDR1 TSWWSYY and CDR2 QGS come from the germline V gene. The length of the CDR3 is 16 residues. CDR3 residues: CALGELIHERCDKLIF. As DNA, the CDR3 is TGTGCTCTTGGGGAATTGATTCATGAGCGATGCGATAAACTCATCTTT.

The chain is built from TRDV1 and TRDJ2, with 12 nucleotides matching TRDD3. Per germline, CDR1 TSWWSYY and CDR2 QGS. V lost 2 bases and J lost 3; bases outside the gene matches: 28. CDR3 length: 25 amino acids. The chain's CDR3 is CALGEGFLLKVLGDTEALMTAQLFF. The CDR3, as DNA: TGTGCTCTTGGGGAAGGTTTCCTCCTAAAAGTACTGGGGGATACAGAGGCACTAATGACAGCACAACTCTTCTTT.

This clone came up a few times. The V and J genes are TRDV1 and TRDJ1; D remains ambiguous. Between the trimmed V and J ends, which lost 2 bases and 0 bases, there was a span of 10 bases. This CDR3 is 15 amino acids long. Germline V gene sequence: CDR1 TSWWSYY, CDR2 QGS. This CDR3 reads CALGESALYTDKLIF. The CDR3 region has the DNA TGTGCTCTTGGGGAATCTGCCCTCTACACCGATAAACTCATCTTT.

V and J are TRDV1 and TRDJ1; 9 bases are shared with TRDD3. The CDR3 runs to 17 residues. Germline CDR1 reads TSWWSYY; CDR2 reads QGS. Trimming removed 1 base from V and 4 bases from J; junction bases left unmatched: 10. CDR3 DNA: TGTGCTCTTGGGGAACCAACTAGGCGGGGATACGGCGATAAACTCATCTTT. It translates to CALGEPTRRGYGDKLIF.

Remarks on this clone: A much more abundant neighbour one base away suggests this may be a read error. Distinct nucleotide sequences in the sample also encode this CDR3. The chain employs TRDV1 and TRDJ1; 11 bases fit TRDD3. The germline CDR1 and CDR2 sequences are TSWWSYY and QGS. The CDR3 runs 22 residues. The J segment lost 0 bases and the V segment lost 3 bases, leaving 21 bases of the junction unmatched. CDR3 bases: TGTGCTCTTGGGGACCTCAAGCCTTCCTACCGCTGGGGGATACAGAACACCGATAAACTCATCTTT. It codes for CALGDLKPSYRWGIQNTDKLIF.

This clone came up a few times. V is TRDV1 and J is TRDJ1; no reliable D call. Between the trimmed V and J ends, which lost 4 bases and 7 bases, there was a span of 16 bases. From germline, CDR1 is TSWWSYY and CDR2 QGS. The CDR3 is made up of 14 amino acids. CDR3 in amino acids: CALGGEFRTRKLIF. The CDR3 DNA reads TGTGCTCTTGGGGGCGAGTTCCGTACCCGTAAACTCATCTTT.

This clone occurred a few times. This sequence joins TRDV1 and TRDJ1; 8 positions match TRDD3. V shed 0 bases, J shed 0 bases, and the junction held 18 bases outside the gene matches. Germline assignment: CDR1 TSWWSYY and CDR2 QGS. The CDR3 runs 21 residues. The CDR3 bases are TGTGCTCTTGGGGAACTTCTTTTCCCCCGACTGGGGGTCCGGTACACCGATAAACTCATCTTT. This gives the protein CALGELLFPRLGVRYTDKLIF.

The V gene is TRDV1, the J gene TRDJ1, with TRDD3 matching over 8 bases. Germline assignment: CDR1 TSWWSYY and CDR2 QGS. Germline trimming cut 4 bases from V and 0 bases from J; bases unmatched to any gene: 16. The CDR3 runs 19 residues. The CDR3 loop is CALGVFSYGLGDHTDKLIF. The CDR3 bases are TGTGCTCTTGGGGTTTTTTCGTACGGGCTGGGGGACCACACCGATAAACTCATCTTT.

By frequency in the sample, this clone is medium-sized. V gene TRDV1 combines with J gene TRDJ1; no clear D gene. CDR1 is TSWWSYY, CDR2 QGS, per germline. Trimming removed 0 bases at V and 8 bases at J, with 7 bases between. This CDR3 is built from 12 residues. The CDR3 here is CALGELRSKLIF. For the CDR3, the DNA is TGTGCTCTTGGGGAACTTCGGTCAAAACTCATCTTT.

This clone was recorded a few times. The chain has TRDV1 and TRDJ1, with TRDD3 matching 11 bases. This CDR3 has 23 amino acids. V lost 4 bases to trimming and J lost 0 bases; unmatched junction nucleotides: 25. The germline V gene has CDR1 TSWWSYY and CDR2 QGS. The chain's CDR3 is CALGGRHRPTLMGDTHHTDKLIF. CDR3 sequence (DNA): TGTGCTCTTGGGGGGAGGCACCGACCGACTCTTATGGGGGATACGCACCACACCGATAAACTCATCTTT.

The table lists this clone with a few counts. V usage is TRDV1 and J usage is TRDJ1, with no clear D. The CDR3 runs to 16 residues. V lost 0 bases and J lost 0, with 11 bases in between. The V gene's germline CDR1 is TSWWSYY and CDR2 QGS. The CDR3 is CALGELGSLYTDKLIF. For the CDR3, the DNA is TGTGCTCTTGGGGAACTAGGCTCCCTTTACACCGATAAACTCATCTTT.

Notes on this clone: One end of the junction is discordant with germline, which a read error may explain. Other DNA variants within this sample encode the same CDR3. The chain employs TRDV1 and TRDJ1, with D perhaps TRDD2 (6 bases). This CDR3 has 19 residues. Germline V CDR1 and CDR2: TSWWSYY, QGS. CDR3 sequence: CALGELGLPPFLGTDKLIF. In nucleotides, the CDR3 is TGTGCTCTTGGGGAACTTGGCCTTCCCCCCTTTTTAGGCACCGATAAGCTCATCTTT.

The chain uses TRDV2 and TRDJ1, with 8 bases identical to TRDD3. After removal of 3 bases from V and 8 bases from J, the junction contained 16 bases not matched to a gene. There are 16 residues in the CDR3. Germline V gives CDR1 GEAIGNYY, CDR2 EKD. The CDR3 DNA reads as TGTGCCTGTGACCCTCCCTTTCTGGGGGAACACCCGAAACTCATCTTT. It translates to CACDPPFLGEHPKLIF.

Of note for this clone: One end of the junction varies from germline; a read error may be responsible. Other DNA sequences in the sample encode the same CDR3. This chain uses TRDV1 with TRDJ1; 12 bases fit TRDD3. CDR1 is TSWWSYY and CDR2 is QGS in the germline V gene. The CDR3 covers 21 residues. CDR3: CALGGGLPGGYATPGTDKLIF. CDR3 DNA: TGTGCTCTTGGGGGGGGGCTTCCTGGGGGATACGCGACCCCAGGTACAGATAAACTCATCTTC.

The chain carries TRDV1 and TRDJ1, with D tentatively TRDD2 or TRDD3 (9 bases each). There are 19 residues in the CDR3. The V gene lost 4 bases and the J gene lost 1 base, with 25 bases spanning the gap. CDR1 is TSWWSYY and CDR2 is QGS in the germline V gene. The CDR3 DNA sequence: TGTGCTCTTGGGGGGCTGGCCTTCCTACGGGGGATACCCACCGATAAACTCATCTTT. As protein: CALGGLAFLRGIPTDKLIF.

Concerning this clone itself: A much larger clone differs by one base, so this may be a read error. The chain uses TRDV1 and TRDJ1, with D tentatively TRDD3 (6 bases). The germline V gene encodes CDR1 TSWWSYY and CDR2 QGS. Trimming took 3 bases from V and 3 from J, leaving 23 bases between them. The CDR3 has 18 amino acids. The CDR3 is CALGDFPWGSSLADKLIF. The CDR3 DNA reads as TGTGCTCTTGGGGATTTCCCTTGGGGGTCCTCTCTGGCCGATAAACTCATCTTT.

The chain recombines TRDV1 with TRDJ1; 7 bases map to TRDD3. The CDR3 spans 20 residues. The junction had 16 bases not matched to a gene; V was cut back by 0 bases and J by 0 bases. Germline V gene sequence: CDR1 TSWWSYY, CDR2 QGS. The CDR3 region is CALGELVTLYWGMDTDKLIF. CDR3 nucleotide sequence: TGTGCTCTTGGGGAACTAGTTACCCTGTACTGGGGTATGGACACCGATAAACTCATCTTT.

This sequence joins TRDV1 and TRDJ1; 8 bases are a match to TRDD3. Germline values: CDR1 TSWWSYY, CDR2 QGS. After removal of 1 base from V and 1 base from J, the junction contained 17 bases not matched to a gene. This CDR3 has 20 amino acids. The DNA for the CDR3 is TGTGCTCTTGGGGAACAACCCCAGAGGTACTGGGGGCCTGGCACCGATAAACTCATCTTT. Protein product: CALGEQPQRYWGPGTDKLIF.

A word on this clone: Different DNA sequences within this sample yield the same CDR3. This rearrangement joins TRDV1 to TRDJ1; D unclear. The CDR3 loop spans 14 amino acids. Germline V gene sequence: CDR1 TSWWSYY, CDR2 QGS. V gave up 2 bases and J gave up 11 bases, with 18 bases separating them. The CDR3 here is CALGEGKVRTRLIF. CDR3 bases: TGTGCTCTTGGGGAAGGAAAGGTCCGGACGCGCCTCATCTTT.